Each of the 26 T cell receptor beta chains below was sequenced from the same sample in a study of T cell clonality in common variable immunodeficiency. Clones were sequenced by immunoSEQ multiplex PCR, and TCRdb holds only the in-frame ones, with some missing. In total the sample includes around 45,000 clones, none of them seen once. The source material was peripheral blood mononuclear cells. Receptors originate from a person aged 18 to 69 in good health.

This clone has a count of ten or more. The read terminates 3 residues ahead of where the CDR3 ends, so the germline J gene completes it. V gene TRBV6-2 or TRBV6-3 combines with J gene TRBJ2-2, with 8 bases that match TRBD1. V was pared by 8 bases and J by 6 bases, with 11 bases of the junction left unmatched. This CDR3 is 15 amino acids long. The germline CDR1 and CDR2 sequences are MNHEY and SVGEGT. The chain's CDR3 is CASQRTGRFSGELFF. The sequenced CDR3 bases are TGTGCCAGCCAGCGGACAGGGAGGTTCTCCGGGGAG.

This clone came up many times. Read coverage stops 3 residues before the CDR3 terminus; the germline J gene supplies the remainder. The genes are TRBV19 and TRBJ1-5, with 8 bases aligning to TRBD1. The CDR3 extends over 19 amino acids. With 0 bases clipped from V and 3 bases from J, the junction kept 13 bases outside the gene matches. The V gene's germline CDR1 is LNHDA and CDR2 SQIVND (reference sequence). CDR3 region: CASSIDQGGQAIYNQPQHF. The covered CDR3 bases are TGTGCCAGTAGTATAGATCAAGGGGGACAGGCTATCTACAATCAGCCC.

Ten or more counts support this clone. The DNA ends 3 residues before the CDR3 does, and the rest of the CDR3 is filled in from the germline J gene. The chain is built from TRBV7-9 and TRBJ2-1, with 7 bases lining up with TRBD1. The germline gives CDR1 SEHNR, CDR2 FQNEAQ (reference sequence). V shed 10 bases, J shed 4 bases, and the junction held 10 bases outside the gene matches. CDR3 length: 14 amino acids. The covered CDR3 bases are TGTGCCACCCAACAGGGGTGGATTTACAATGAG. It encodes CATQQGWIYNE. In full, the CDR3 is CATQQGWIYNEQFF. Complete variable domain (other parts from reference TRBV7-9 and TRBJ2-1): DTGVSQNPRHKITKRGQNVTFRCDPISEHNRLYWYRQTLGQGPEFLTYFQNEAQLEKSRLLSDRFSAERPKGSFSTLEIQRTEQGDSAMYLCATQQGWIYNEQFFGPGTRLTVL.

This clone was recorded at least ten times. The CDR3 extends 3 residues past the end of the read, so its final part is completed from the germline J gene. The chain employs TRBV5-1 and TRBJ2-2, with D perhaps TRBD1 (6 bases). This CDR3 has 17 residues. Germline V gene lookup returns CDR1 SGHRS and CDR2 YFSETQ. CDR3 amino acids: CASSNRDNGVSNEKLFF. The sequenced part of the CDR3 DNA is TGCGCCAGCTCTAACCGGGACAACGGCGTGTCTAATGAAAAG.

At least ten counts were recorded for this clone. The observed sequence ends 3 residues before the CDR3 terminus, with the missing tail filled in from the germline J gene. This chain links TRBV20-1 with TRBJ2-2; the match to TRBD1 covers 8 bases. The V gene's germline CDR1 is DFQATT and CDR2 SNEGSKA (reference sequence). The CDR3 sequence is 14 residues long. The CDR3 is CSVTGQGNTGELFF. The covered CDR3 bases are TGCAGCGTAACCGGACAGGGCAACACCGGGGAG.

This clone was detected many times. The read ends 3 residues before the CDR3 terminus; that terminus is restored from the germline J gene. J is TRBJ1-2 and V is TRBV5-5; 9 bases are a match to TRBD1. The CDR3 loop spans 14 amino acids. CDR1 SGHKS and CDR2 YYEKEE come from the germline V gene (reference sequence). V trimming: 0 bases; J trimming: 6 bases; junction bases outside the gene matches: 3. Partial CDR3 DNA: TGTGCCAGCAGCTTGGAGGGACAGGGTCATGGC. Its translation: CASSLEGQGHG. The full CDR3 protein reads CASSLEGQGHGYTF.

This clone was recorded at least ten times. The read ends 3 residues shy of where the CDR3 ends; the end is completed using the germline J gene. The J gene is TRBJ1-2, the V gene TRBV7-6; TRBD1 might be the D (5 bases). V lost 4 bases, J lost 3 bases, and 9 bases lay in between. There are 13 residues in the CDR3. CDR1 SGHVS and CDR2 FNYEAQ come from the germline V gene. CDR3 sequence: CASSSGGYYGYTF. CDR3 DNA (partial): TGTGCCAGCAGCTCGGGGGGGTACTATGGC.

This clone appeared many times. The CDR3 extends 3 residues past the end of the read, so its final part is completed from the germline J gene. V gene TRBV6-1 combines with J gene TRBJ1-2, with a tentative D call TRBD1 (6 bases). Trimming cost V 3 bases and J 2 bases, with 16 bases left between them. Looked up from germline, CDR1 is MNHNS and CDR2 is SASEGT. The CDR3 has 16 amino acids. The chain's CDR3 is CASSDLRGTTNYGYTF. Incomplete CDR3 DNA: TGTGCCAGCAGTGATCTCAGGGGAACTACCAACTATGGC.

At least ten counts were recorded for this clone. The read terminates 3 residues ahead of where the CDR3 ends, so the germline J gene completes it. V usage is TRBV12-3 or TRBV12-4 and J usage is TRBJ2-3; weak D call: TRBD2 (6 bases). The CDR3 runs 13 residues. The V end was cut by 3 bases, the J end by 5 bases, with 9 bases between. CDR3 amino acids: CASSFVEGDTQYF. CDR3 DNA, as far as it was read: TGTGCCAGCAGTTTCGTGGAGGGAGATACG.

This clone was detected a few times. The read falls 3 residues short of the CDR3 end, and the missing part is taken from the germline J gene. The chain employs TRBV6-1 and TRBJ2-4; maybe TRBD1 (6 bases). There are 14 residues in the CDR3. The germline V gene has CDR1 MNHNS and CDR2 SASEGT. The CDR3 sequence is CASSDTGPLYGQYF. The part of the CDR3 DNA that was read is TGTGCCAGCAGTGACACAGGGCCCCTTTATGGT.

This clone appeared many times. The read ends 3 residues before the CDR3 terminus; that terminus is restored from the germline J gene. This rearrangement joins TRBV4-1 to TRBJ2-2; D is unresolved. Germline V lookup: CDR1 MGHRA, CDR2 YSYEKL. This CDR3 is built from 16 residues. The ends were cut back, 0 bases at V and 2 bases at J, with 10 bases in the middle. The DNA read from the CDR3 is TGCGCCAGCAGCCAAGATCATTCATTTAACACCGGGGAG. This translates into CASSQDHSFNTGE. The CDR3 reads in full as CASSQDHSFNTGELFF.

This clone was seen many times. The read gets to within 3 residues of the CDR3 end, and the germline J gene fills in the rest. This chain joins TRBV20-1 and TRBJ1-5; D perhaps matches TRBD1 (6 bases). The germline gives CDR1 DFQATT, CDR2 SNEGSKA (reference sequence). This CDR3 spans 13 amino acids. Trimming removed 7 bases at V and 3 bases at J, with 13 bases between. The CDR3 bases that were read are TGCAGTGTCACACAGGGCCCCAATCAGCCC. It specifies CSVTQGPNQP. The entire CDR3 reads CSVTQGPNQPQHF.

This clone was picked up a small number of times. With the read ending 3 residues before the CDR3 end, the germline J gene is used to fill in that end. This chain connects TRBV5-1 to TRBJ2-7, with D hard to call. Germline CDR1 is SGHRS and CDR2 is YFSETQ. The CDR3 contains 13 residues. Between the trimmed V and J ends, which lost 0 bases and 3 bases, there was a span of 7 bases. The CDR3 DNA, read in part, is TGCGCCAGCAGCTTGGAAATTCTCTACGAG. Encoded protein: CASSLEILYE. The whole CDR3 protein reads CASSLEILYEQYF.

In this sample, this clone turned up many times. The CDR3 end falls 3 residues outside the read, so it is completed with the germline J gene. This chain links TRBV5-1 with TRBJ2-5, with 7 bases lining up with TRBD1. Germline V lookup: CDR1 SGHRS, CDR2 YFSETQ. The V segment lost 0 bases and the J segment 3 bases; nucleotides outside the gene matches: 5. This CDR3 is 15 amino acids long. CDR3 bases read: TGCGCCAGCAGCTTGGGAGACAGGGACGAAGAGACC. It yields the protein CASSLGDRDEET. The whole CDR3 reads CASSLGDRDEETQYF.

This clone was recorded many times. The CDR3 region is CASRRGNTGELFF. The sequenced part of the CDR3 DNA is TGCGCCAGCAGGAGGGGAAACACCGGGGAG. The chain carries TRBV10-1 and TRBJ2-2; D is possibly TRBD1 or TRBD2 (5 bases each). Sequencing ends 3 residues short of the CDR3 end; the germline J gene provides the rest. The CDR3 is 13 amino acids. Germline V CDR1 and CDR2: WNHNN, SYGVQD (reference sequence). V lost 6 bases and J lost 2, with 7 bases in between.

This clone appeared many times. The CDR3 end falls 3 residues outside the read, so it is completed with the germline J gene. V usage is TRBV11-2 and J usage is TRBJ2-5; D is undetermined. Germline CDR1 is SGHAT and CDR2 is FQNNGV. This CDR3 has 13 residues. V gave up 5 bases and J gave up 2 bases, with 9 bases separating them. The CDR3 spells CASSPILQETQYF. CDR3 DNA, as far as it was read: TGTGCCAGCAGCCCGATACTGCAAGAGACC.

This clone occurred many times. The CDR3 extends 3 residues past the end of the read, so its final part is completed from the germline J gene. The chain combines TRBV30 with TRBJ1-6, with 8 nucleotides matching TRBD1. The CDR3 consists of 15 residues. V lost 8 bases and J lost 8; bases outside the gene matches: 14. Germline V CDR1 and CDR2: GTSNPN, SVGIG (reference sequence). Here the CDR3 reads CAARRGGTGHSPLHF. CDR3 DNA (partial): TGTGCCGCACGAAGGGGGGGGACAGGCCATTCACCC.

Worth noting for this clone: One end of the junction is discordant with germline, which a read error may explain. Read coverage stops 3 residues before the CDR3 terminus; the germline J gene supplies the remainder. The V call is TRBV7-9, the J call TRBJ2-3, with 8 positions matching TRBD1. The CDR3 totals 15 residues. CDR1 SEHNR and CDR2 FQNEAQ come from the germline V gene (reference sequence). The CDR3 bases that were read are TGTGCCAGCAACTTACAGGGGGGATCGACAGATACG. This sequence encodes CASNLQGGSTDT. The whole CDR3 region reads CASNLQGGSTDTQYF.

A word on this clone: The read terminates 3 residues ahead of where the CDR3 ends, so the germline J gene completes it. This chain joins TRBV30 and TRBJ1-2, with D possibly being TRBD1 (6 bases). The CDR3 extends over 12 amino acids. Germline-derived CDR1 and CDR2 are GTSNPN and SVGIG (reference sequence). CDR3 sequence reads: CAAGQTSYDYTF. Incomplete CDR3 DNA: TGTGCGGCAGGACAGACCTCCTACGAC.

This clone was detected only a few times. The DNA ends 3 residues before the CDR3 does, and the rest of the CDR3 is filled in from the germline J gene. This chain connects TRBV18 to TRBJ1-2; 7 bases agree with TRBD1. The V gene's germline CDR1 is KGHSH and CDR2 LQKENI. The CDR3 consists of 14 residues. Partial CDR3 DNA: TGTGCCAGCTCACTACTTGGACAGGCCTACGAC. Protein sequence: CASSLLGQAYD. The full CDR3 is CASSLLGQAYDYTF.

In its sample, this clone was seen many times. Read data end 3 residues before the CDR3 end; the end is taken from the germline J gene. The rearrangement joins TRBV6-2 or TRBV6-3 to TRBJ2-7; 8 positions agree with TRBD1. This CDR3 comprises 14 residues. Germline V CDR1 and CDR2: MNHEY, SVGEGT. J was trimmed by 4 bases and V by 2 bases; bases with no gene match: 4. The CDR3 sequence is CASSYPGGRYEQYF. CDR3 DNA, as far as it was read: TGTGCCAGCAGTTACCCAGGGGGCAGGTACGAG.

This clone was observed at least ten times. With the read ending 3 residues before the CDR3 end, the germline J gene is used to fill in that end. The chain employs TRBV18 and TRBJ2-2; perhaps TRBD1 as D (5 bases). V lost 3 bases and J lost 6, with 8 bases in between. Germline V lookup: CDR1 KGHSH, CDR2 LQKENI. The CDR3 sequence is 13 residues long. The sequenced CDR3 bases are TGTGCCAGCTCACCCAGGGATCCCGGGGAG. Residues: CASSPRDPGE. The full CDR3 protein reads CASSPRDPGELFF.

This clone has more than one count but fewer than ten. The read falls 3 residues short of the CDR3 end, and the missing part is taken from the germline J gene. The chain employs TRBV18 and TRBJ1-1, with D perhaps matching TRBD1 (5 bases). Germline V CDR1 and CDR2: KGHSH, LQKENI. The ends were cut back, 3 bases at V and 4 bases at J, with 12 bases in the middle. This CDR3 is 14 amino acids long. CDR3: CASSPSGRVTEAFF. CDR3 bases read: TGTGCCAGCTCACCCTCAGGGCGAGTCACTGAA.

In its sample, this clone was seen many times. With the read ending 3 residues before the CDR3 end, the germline J gene is used to fill in that end. The chain uses TRBV18 and TRBJ1-1, with 10 bases that match TRBD1. V lost 3 bases to trimming and J lost 7 bases; unmatched junction nucleotides: 14. In germline, CDR1 is KGHSH, CDR2 LQKENI. This CDR3 has 17 amino acids. CDR3: CASSPAPPGQGTGEAFF. The sequenced part of the CDR3 DNA is TGTGCCAGCTCACCGGCCCCTCCGGGACAGGGGACGGGTGAA.

Many counts were recorded for this clone. Read sequence stops 3 residues before the CDR3 end, and the germline J gene provides the missing end. The chain joins TRBV20-1 to TRBJ1-5; D remains ambiguous. V was trimmed by 4 bases and J by 0 bases, leaving 16 bases between them. CDR1 is DFQATT and CDR2 is SNEGSKA in the germline V gene (reference sequence). This CDR3 spans 16 amino acids. The sequenced CDR3 bases are TGCAGTGCTAAGAGGGTTGGCTGGTTTAGCAATCAGCCC. Protein product: CSAKRVGWFSNQP. The complete CDR3 reads CSAKRVGWFSNQPQHF.

This clone was picked up a small number of times. The sequenced fragment ends 3 residues before the CDR3 boundary, so the rest is inferred from the germline J gene. The V and J genes are TRBV7-9 and TRBJ2-7, with 8 positions matching TRBD1. The junction had 7 bases not matched to a gene; V was cut back by 5 bases and J by 4 bases. CDR3 length: 14 amino acids. Germline CDR1 SEHNR, CDR2 FQNEAQ (reference sequence). This CDR3 is CASSPDREWYEQYF. Incomplete CDR3 DNA: TGTGCCAGCAGCCCGGACAGGGAGTGGTACGAG.